The present TCR beta chain was sequenced within a study of human T cells and chemical hapten exposure. Study-wide findings and caveats: There was a positive correlation between PT1 expanded TCR counts and patch test score.

Trimming took 6 bases from V and 2 from J; bases not matched to a gene: 4. The germline V gene encodes CDR1 SQVTM and CDR2 ANQGSEA. The CDR3 runs to 12 residues. This clonotype was seen many times. Antigen: not known. Each CDR3 protein is one row after TCRdb ran MiXCR on the RACE reads. This sample carries under 200,000 distinct CDR3 sequences, approximately 14% of them seen once, and the ten largest clones take 1.5% to 2%. Time point specified: patch test 1, 2 weeks after DPC sensitization. Described treatment: therapeutic diphenylcyclopropenone sensitization with weekly scalp DPC. The source material was whole blood, sampled in connection with sensitization to the hapten diphenylcyclopropenone (DPC). V and J are TRBV29-1 and TRBJ2-7; 7 bases are shared with TRBD1. The TCR was taken from a young woman with alopecia areata. Some clones in this sample may be carry-over from other donors' samples. CDR3 loop: CSVLTGPYEQYF. CDR3 nucleotide sequence: TGCAGCGTCCTGACAGGGCCCTACGAGCAGTACTTC.